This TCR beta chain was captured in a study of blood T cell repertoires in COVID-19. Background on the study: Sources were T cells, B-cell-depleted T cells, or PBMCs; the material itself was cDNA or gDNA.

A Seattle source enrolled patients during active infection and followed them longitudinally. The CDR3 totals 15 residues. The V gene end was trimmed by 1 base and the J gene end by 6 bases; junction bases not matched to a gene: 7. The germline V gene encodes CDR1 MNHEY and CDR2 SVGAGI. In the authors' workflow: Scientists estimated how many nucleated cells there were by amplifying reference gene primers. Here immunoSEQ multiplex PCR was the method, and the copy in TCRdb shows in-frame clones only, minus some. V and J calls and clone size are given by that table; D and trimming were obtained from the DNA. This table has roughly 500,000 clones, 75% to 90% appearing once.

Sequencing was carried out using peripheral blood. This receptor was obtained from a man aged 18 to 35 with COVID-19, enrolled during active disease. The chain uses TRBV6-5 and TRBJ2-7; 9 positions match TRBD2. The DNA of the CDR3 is TGTGCCAGCAGTTACTACGGCGGGAGGGCCGCCGAGCAGTACTTC. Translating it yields CASSYYGGRAAEQYF.